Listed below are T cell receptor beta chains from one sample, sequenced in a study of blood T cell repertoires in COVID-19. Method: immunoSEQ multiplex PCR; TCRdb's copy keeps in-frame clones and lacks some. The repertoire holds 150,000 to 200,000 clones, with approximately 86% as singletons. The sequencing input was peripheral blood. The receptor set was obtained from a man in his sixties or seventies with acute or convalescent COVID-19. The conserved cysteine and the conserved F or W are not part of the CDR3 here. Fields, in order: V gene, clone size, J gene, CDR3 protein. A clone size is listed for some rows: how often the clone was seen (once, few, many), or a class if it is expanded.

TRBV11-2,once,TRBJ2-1,ASSPWGGPGQGWNEQF
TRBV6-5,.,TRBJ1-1,ASWDIPNTEAF
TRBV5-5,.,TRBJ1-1,ASSLYRENTEAF
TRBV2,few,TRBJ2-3,ASRLRDTSTDTQY
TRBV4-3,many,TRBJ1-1,ASSHDSIRPPRSNTEAF
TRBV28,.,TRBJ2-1,ASSFGQGAGNEQF
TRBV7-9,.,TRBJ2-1,ASSPGAGTAYNEQF
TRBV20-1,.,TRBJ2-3,SWRVADTQY
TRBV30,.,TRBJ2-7,AWRADISYEQY
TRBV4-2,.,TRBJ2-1,ASSQERRGLLGEQF
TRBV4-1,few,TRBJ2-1,ASSPNSDYEQF
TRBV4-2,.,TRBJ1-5,ASSHRDRVNQPQH
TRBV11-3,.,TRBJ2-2,ASSTRQGLDGELF
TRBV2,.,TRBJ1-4,ASSAGTGRATNEKLF
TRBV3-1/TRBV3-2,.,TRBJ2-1,ASSFDSSSYNEQF
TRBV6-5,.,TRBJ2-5,ASHSGGAGTQY
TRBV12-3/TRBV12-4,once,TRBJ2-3,ASSQDWATQY
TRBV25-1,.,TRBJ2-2,ASSLLTGELF
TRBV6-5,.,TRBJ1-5,ASKRGTDQPQH
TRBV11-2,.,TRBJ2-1,ASSSRLAGLGEQF
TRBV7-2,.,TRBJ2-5,ASSTYRETQY
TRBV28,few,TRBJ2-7,ASSRHRGRDEQY
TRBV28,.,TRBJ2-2,ASSFGLAGGPGELF
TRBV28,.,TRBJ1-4,ASSLGGRGGEKLF
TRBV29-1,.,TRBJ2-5,SVGTGYRETQY
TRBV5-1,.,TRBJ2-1,ASSRSTSTGTSGIPSYNEQF
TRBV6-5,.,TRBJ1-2,ASTEGGGWYGYT
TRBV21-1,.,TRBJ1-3,ASSKSRETATIY
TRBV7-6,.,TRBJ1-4,ASSFRHLQATNEKLF